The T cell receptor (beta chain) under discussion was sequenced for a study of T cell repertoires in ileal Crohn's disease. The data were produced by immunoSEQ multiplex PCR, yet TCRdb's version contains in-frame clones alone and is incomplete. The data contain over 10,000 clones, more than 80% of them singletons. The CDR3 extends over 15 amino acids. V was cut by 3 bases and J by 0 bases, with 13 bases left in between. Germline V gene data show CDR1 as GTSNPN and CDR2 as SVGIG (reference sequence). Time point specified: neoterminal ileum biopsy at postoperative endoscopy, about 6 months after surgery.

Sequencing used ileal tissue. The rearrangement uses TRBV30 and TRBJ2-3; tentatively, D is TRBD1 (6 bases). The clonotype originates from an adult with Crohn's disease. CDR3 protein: CAWSQGKTSTDTQYF. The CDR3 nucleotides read TGTGCCTGGAGCCAGGGGAAAACTAGCACAGATACGCAGTATTTT.